These 2 T cell receptor beta chains were all obtained from the same sample, sequenced in a study of regulatory T cells in long-lasting Graves disease. The time point here: persistent/refractory GD, antithyroid drugs over 5 years with positive TRAb. PBMC-derived RNA was used for the TCR library. iRepertoire HTBI primers and Arm-PCR of CDR3 regions built TCR beta libraries. TCRdb redid the calling of the multiplex PCR reads with MiXCR, one entry per CDR3 protein. In the table there are about 400,000 distinct CDR3 sequences, around 21% of which are singletons. The specimen was peripheral blood mononuclear cells (PBMCs), collected when the disease was refractory, from a patient treated with antithyroid drugs. All receptors come from a female donor with Graves disease.

As to this clonotype: Just one base apart from a much larger clone, this may be a read error. This chain connects TRBV28 to TRBJ2-7; 10 bases line up with TRBD2. The CDR3 sequence is 17 residues long. Germline-derived CDR1 and CDR2 are MDHEN and SYDVKM. Here the CDR3 reads CASSLLPSGSGSYVQYF. CDR3 DNA: TGTGCCAGCAGTTTATTACCTAGCGGGAGTGGGAGCTACGTGCAGTACTTC.

This clonotype occurred a few times. The chain employs TRBV13 and TRBJ2-7; D is possibly TRBD2 (5 bases). This CDR3 spans 15 amino acids. Deletions cut 3 bases from V and 2 bases from J, with 14 bases between. Germline values: CDR1 PRHDT, CDR2 FYEKMQ (reference sequence). The CDR3 spells CASSFLASPTYEQYF. In nucleotides, the CDR3 is TGTGCCAGCAGCTTCCTGGCTAGCCCCACCTACGAGCAGTACTTC. The full variable domain, with the rest looked up from reference TRBV13 and TRBJ2-7, is AAGVIQSPRHLIKEKRETATLKCYPIPRHDTVYWYQQGPGQDPQFLISFYEKMQSDKGSIPDRFSAQQFSDYHSELNMSSLELGDSALYFCASSFLASPTYEQYFGPGTRLTVT.